These T cell receptor beta chains were read from a single sample in a study of OX40 agonist ivuxolimab in advanced cancers. Data came from immunoSEQ multiplex PCR; TCRdb stores just in-frame clones and leaves some out. This table has 44,000 or so clones, about 85% appearing once. Sequences were derived from CD4+ or CD8+ T cells sorted from blood, sampled in a trial of the OX40 agonist ivuxolimab. These receptors came from an adult with an advanced solid tumor such as melanoma, head and neck, liver or kidney cancer. Both conserved end residues are part of each CDR3. D genes are given only for firm matches. Some rows mark clone size as missing; the rest say once, few, many or name a class of expanded clone.

v_gene	j_gene	d_gene	abundance	CDR3aa	CDR3nt
TRBV7-2	TRBJ1-6	NA	few	CASSIGRGGNSPLHF	TGTGCCAGCAGCATCGGACGTGGGGGGAATTCACCCCTCCACTTT
TRBV6-1	TRBJ1-2	NA	once	CASSVRGFYGYTF	TGTGCCAGCAGTGTCAGGGGTTTCTATGGCTACACCTTC
TRBV18	TRBJ1-4	TRBD1	NA	CASSPLGQGKPEKLFF	TGTGCCAGCTCACCACTTGGACAGGGGAAACCTGAAAAACTGTTTTTT
TRBV5-4	TRBJ2-5	NA	NA	CASRKEQLQETQYF	TGTGCCAGCAGAAAGGAGCAGCTCCAAGAGACCCAGTACTTC
TRBV7-6	TRBJ1-1	NA	NA	CASSLGKNTEAFF	TGTGCCAGCAGCTTAGGCAAGAACACTGAAGCTTTCTTT
TRBV6-1	TRBJ2-5	TRBD2	NA	CASSELAGGPETQYF	TGTGCCAGCAGTGAACTAGCGGGAGGGCCAGAGACCCAGTACTTC
TRBV6-1	TRBJ1-2	TRBD1	few	CASSEAGGPYGYTF	TGTGCCAGCAGTGAGGCAGGGGGACCCTATGGCTACACCTTC
TRBV4-3	TRBJ2-7	NA	NA	CASSQDSPSAYEQYF	TGCGCCAGCAGCCAAGATTCCCCTAGCGCCTACGAGCAGTACTTC
TRBV6-1	TRBJ2-7	NA	NA	CASTWFPNEQYF	TGTGCCAGCACGTGGTTTCCCAACGAGCAGTACTTC
TRBV5-1	TRBJ1-4	NA	few	CASSLTNEKLFF	TGCGCCAGCAGCCTAACCAATGAAAAACTGTTTTTT
TRBV6-6	TRBJ2-5	NA	NA	CASTLRSGGETQYF	TGTGCCAGCACCCTGAGATCAGGGGGGGAGACCCAGTACTTC
TRBV19	TRBJ2-3	TRBD2	NA	CASSITSGSDTQYF	TGTGCCAGTAGTATAACCAGCGGGAGTGATACGCAGTATTTT
TRBV7-6	TRBJ2-5	NA	NA	CASSLSRETQYF	TGTGCCAGCAGCTTAAGTAGGGAGACCCAGTACTTC
TRBV27	TRBJ2-4	TRBD1	NA	CASSTVRQGNIQYF	TGTGCCAGCAGCACCGTCCGACAGGGGAACATTCAGTACTTC
TRBV6-1	TRBJ1-4	NA	NA	CASSESTLREKLFF	TGTGCCAGCAGTGAAAGCACACTAAGGGAAAAACTGTTTTTT
TRBV5-4	TRBJ2-5	NA	NA	CASGTPTWETQYF	TGTGCCAGCGGGACGCCTACCTGGGAGACCCAGTACTTC
TRBV30	TRBJ1-4	NA	NA	CAWTRTVEREKLFF	TGTGCCTGGACTAGGACAGTAGAGAGGGAAAAACTGTTTTTT
TRBV19	TRBJ1-4	NA	NA	CASSIQGGNSEKLFF	TGTGCCAGTAGTATCCAAGGGGGAAACAGTGAAAAACTGTTTTTT
TRBV6-6	TRBJ1-1	NA	NA	CASSSRTLNTEAFF	TGTGCCAGCAGTTCTCGGACCCTGAACACTGAAGCTTTCTTT
TRBV30	TRBJ1-1	NA	NA	CAWTRGPNTEAFF	TGTGCCTGGACTAGGGGCCCGAACACTGAAGCTTTCTTT
TRBV11-3	TRBJ2-2	TRBD2	NA	CASSLAGGPTGELFF	TGTGCCAGCAGCTTAGCGGGAGGGCCCACCGGGGAGCTGTTTTTT
TRBV5-1	TRBJ2-3	TRBD2	NA	CASSLGLAGADTQYF	TGCGCCAGCAGCTTGGGGCTAGCGGGAGCAGATACGCAGTATTTT
TRBV7-2	TRBJ2-2	NA	NA	CASSPRTSTGELFF	TGTGCCAGCAGCCCCCGAACTTCCACCGGGGAGCTGTTTTTT
TRBV25-1	TRBJ1-4	NA	NA	CASLKGGEDEKLFF	TGTGCCAGCCTCAAGGGGGGCGAGGATGAAAAACTGTTTTTT
TRBV25-1	TRBJ2-5	TRBD1	NA	CASREGQGRAETQYF	TGTGCCAGCAGGGAGGGACAGGGGCGAGCAGAGACCCAGTACTTC
TRBV30	TRBJ1-1	NA	NA	CAGRGKDTEAFF	TGTGCCGGTCGGGGGAAGGACACTGAAGCTTTCTTT